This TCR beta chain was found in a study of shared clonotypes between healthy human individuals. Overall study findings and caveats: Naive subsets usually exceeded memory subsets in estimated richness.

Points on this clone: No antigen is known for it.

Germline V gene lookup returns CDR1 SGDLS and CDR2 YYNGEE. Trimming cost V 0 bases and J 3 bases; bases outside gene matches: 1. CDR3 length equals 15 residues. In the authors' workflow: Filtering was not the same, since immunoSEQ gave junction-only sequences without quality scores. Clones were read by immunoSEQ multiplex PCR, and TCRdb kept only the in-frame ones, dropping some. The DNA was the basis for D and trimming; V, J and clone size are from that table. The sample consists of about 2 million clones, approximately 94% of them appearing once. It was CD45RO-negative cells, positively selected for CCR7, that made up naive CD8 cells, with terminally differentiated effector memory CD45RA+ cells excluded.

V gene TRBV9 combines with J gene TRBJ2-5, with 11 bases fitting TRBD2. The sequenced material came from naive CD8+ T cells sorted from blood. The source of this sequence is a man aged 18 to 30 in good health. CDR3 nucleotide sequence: TGTGCCAGCAGCGTAGAGGGACTAGCGGAAGAGACCCAGTACTTC. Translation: CASSVEGLAEETQYF.